The subject of this entry is one T cell receptor (beta chain). Trimming took off 1 base at V and 6 bases at J, with 16 bases between the two ends. CDR3 length equals 16 residues. The germline V gene has CDR1 KGHSH and CDR2 LQKENI. Enrollees, roughly 18 to 95 years old, lived in 24 US areas. Assignments of participants to cohorts depended upon their own reported clinical history. The data were obtained in a study of blood T cell repertoires in COVID-19. Study in general: Specimens from acute and convalescent COVID-19 originated in the United States, Italy and Spain. T cells, B-cell-depleted T cells, or PBMCs supplied cDNA or gDNA.

This table comes from immunoSEQ multiplex PCR, and its TCRdb copy is limited to in-frame clones, with some not included. There are 360,000 or so clones in the sample; approximately 89% occur only once, and 1.7% lies in the top ten. The source is a woman aged 25-40 years who had recovered from COVID-19. Sequencing was carried out using PBMCs or T cells enriched from blood (not recorded which). This chain links TRBV18 with TRBJ2-1; no reliable D call. Here the CDR3 reads CASSPRASAISNEQFF. The CDR3 coding sequence is TGTGCCAGCTCACCACGAGCAAGCGCCATATCCAATGAGCAGTTCTTC.